This TCR beta chain came from a study of technical replicates of blood from a handful of donors (dated 2017 in TCRdb). Receptors were amplified or captured by the immunoSEQ multiplex PCR assay. Not all clones reach the TCRdb copy of this immuneACCESS table, which keeps in-frame sequences only. Checked studies attribute under half of the gap to unresolved V genes and leave the rest unexplained. The sample table shows more than 75,000 clones, and approximately 94% are seen once. 0.2% to 0.25% of the sample lies in the top ten. Comment on this clone: It lacks a known antigen. No base quality information exists; no much larger clone differs at one position.

This clonotype was sampled from a human donor in good health. Sequenced material: T cells isolated from PBMCs.

The CDR3 reads CASSTAGESYNEQFF. The bases are TGTGCCAGCAGCACAGCGGGAGAGTCCTACAATGAGCAGTTCTTC. The chain couples TRBV9 to TRBJ2-1, with TRBD2 matching 8 junction bases. The junction shows trimming of 4 bases on V and 1 base on J, and the gene matches do not reach 4 bases of it. From its cysteine to its phenylalanine, the CDR3 spans 15 amino acids. Only the CDR3 region is kept as DNA, spanning 45 bases read in frame from base 1. CDR1 is given as SGDLS and CDR2 as YYNGEE, both from the germline V gene.